This T cell receptor (beta chain) was identified during a study of tumor-infiltrating lymphocytes in oesophageal squamous cell carcinoma. TCRdb reanalysed the PCR reads using MiXCR and keeps one entry per CDR3 protein. The sample lists 15,000 to 25,000 distinct CDR3 sequences; 40% to 50% were seen once. V lost 0 bases, J lost 5 bases, and 4 bases stayed unmatched. CDR3 length: 15 residues. The germline V gene has CDR1 SGDLS and CDR2 YYNGEE. This clonotype was counted at least ten times. The rearrangement links TRBV9 to TRBJ2-3; TRBD2 matches 9 bases. The receptor was isolated from a male donor with esophageal squamous cell carcinoma. Specimen: normal esophageal tissue next to the tumor. In nucleotides, the CDR3 is TGTGCCAGCAGCGTAGGACTAGCGGACGGAGATACGCAGTATTTT. Amino acid sequence: CASSVGLADGDTQYF.